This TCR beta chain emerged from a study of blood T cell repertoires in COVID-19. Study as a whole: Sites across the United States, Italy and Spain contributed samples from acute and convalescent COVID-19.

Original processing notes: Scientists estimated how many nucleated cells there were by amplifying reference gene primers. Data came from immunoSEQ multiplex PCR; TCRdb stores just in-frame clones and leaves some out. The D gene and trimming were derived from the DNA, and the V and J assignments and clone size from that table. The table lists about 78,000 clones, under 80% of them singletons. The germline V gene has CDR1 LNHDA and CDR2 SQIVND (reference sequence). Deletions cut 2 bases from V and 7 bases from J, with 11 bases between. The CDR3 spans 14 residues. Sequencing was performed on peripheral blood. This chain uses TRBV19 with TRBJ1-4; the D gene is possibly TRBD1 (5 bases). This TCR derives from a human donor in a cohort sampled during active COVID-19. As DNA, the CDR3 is TGTGCCAGTAGTATACGCCAGGGAGGTGAAAAACTGTTTTTT. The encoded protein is CASSIRQGGEKLFF.